Following are 18 T cell receptor beta chains from one sample sequenced in a study of cytomegalovirus exposure and HLA in healthy donors. PCR primers comprised 60 Vbeta and 13 Jbeta primers. Only in-frame clones appear in the TCRdb table, and some are missing; sequencing was by immunoSEQ multiplex PCR. The sample includes roughly 23,000 clones, 70% to 80% of them seen just once. Sequencing input: PBMCs. The source of these receptors is a man in his 60s in good health and CMV-seronegative.

The V and J genes are TRBV6-1 and TRBJ2-5; 12 bases are shared with TRBD1. The J call may be in error: the DNA end matches TRBJ2-7 better. This CDR3 spans 17 amino acids. From germline, CDR1 is MNHNS and CDR2 SASEGT. The DNA for the CDR3 is TGTGCCAGCAGTGGAGGGGGGACAGGGGGCGGTCAAAACGAGCAGTACTTC. Its translation is CASSGGGTGGGQNEQYF.

This sequence joins TRBV29-1 and TRBJ2-1, with TRBD2 matching 11 bases. Looked up from germline, CDR1 is SQVTM and CDR2 is ANQGSEA. The CDR3 spans 14 residues. V lost 5 bases, J lost 9 bases, and 9 bases stayed unmatched. Here the CDR3 DNA reads TGCAGCGTTAATATAGCGGGGGGGTCAGGTGAGCAGTTCTTC. It yields the protein CSVNIAGGSGEQFF.

This chain joins TRBV29-1 and TRBJ2-3, with TRBD1 matching over 7 bases. The trim removed 8 bases at V and 0 bases at J, leaving 2 bases unmatched. The CDR3 extends over 12 amino acids. Germline lookup yields CDR1 SQVTM and CDR2 ANQGSEA. In nucleotides, the CDR3 is TGCAGCCTGGGACAGAGCACAGATACGCAGTATTTT. It is translated as CSLGQSTDTQYF.

The J gene is TRBJ2-5, the V gene TRBV7-2; possibly TRBD1 for D (5 bases). The CDR3 runs 14 residues. From germline, CDR1 is SGHTA and CDR2 FQGNSA. With 0 bases removed from V and 0 bases from J, the gap between germline ends came to 5 bases. The CDR3 reads CASSLAGHQETQYF. As DNA, the CDR3 is TGTGCCAGCAGCTTAGCGGGGCACCAAGAGACCCAGTACTTC. The complete variable domain, with remaining parts taken from reference TRBV7-2 and TRBJ2-5, reads GAGVSQSPSNKVTEKGKDVELRCDPISGHTALYWYRQSLGQGLEFLIYFQGNSAPDKSGLPSDRFSAERTGGSVSTLTIQRTQQEDSAVYLCASSLAGHQETQYFGPGTRLLVL.

The chain recombines TRBV7-8 with TRBJ1-4; D remains unclear. Germline V gene data show CDR1 as SGHVS and CDR2 as FQNEAQ. V was shortened by 0 bases and J by 6 bases, with 11 bases between the two germline ends. CDR3 size: 15 residues. The CDR3 DNA reads as TGTGCCAGCAGCTTAGCGAACGGACTCCATGAAAAACTGTTTTTT. Translating gives CASSLANGLHEKLFF.

Note on this clone: Other DNA sequences in the sample encode the same CDR3. The gene calls are TRBV7-9 and TRBJ1-4, with TRBD1 as a possible D gene (5 bases). V gave up 6 bases and J gave up 1 base, with 9 bases separating them. Looked up from germline, CDR1 is SEHNR and CDR2 is FQNEAQ (reference sequence). The CDR3 length is 14 residues. DNA of the CDR3: TGTGCCAGCAGGCCGGGGGGAACTAATGAAAAACTGTTTTTT. This codes for CASRPGGTNEKLFF.

This chain joins TRBV11-2 and TRBJ2-7, with 11 nucleotides matching TRBD1. Trimming took 1 base from V and 6 from J; bases not matched to a gene: 8. The CDR3 loop spans 16 amino acids. Germline V CDR1 and CDR2: SGHAT, FQNNGV. Written as DNA, the CDR3 is TGTGCCAGCAGCTTAGTCAAGGGGACAGGGGGATCCGAGCAGTACTTC. Translated, it gives CASSLVKGTGGSEQYF. Based on the CDR3 plus reference TRBV11-2 and TRBJ2-7, the full variable domain is EAGVAQSPRYKIIEKRQSVAFWCNPISGHATLYWYQQILGQGPKLLIQFQNNGVVDDSQLPKDRFSAERLKGVDSTLKIQPAKLEDSAVYLCASSLVKGTGGSEQYFGPGTRLTVT.

Only a few counts were recorded for this clone. This sequence joins TRBV9 and TRBJ1-2; D is perhaps TRBD1 (6 bases). The V and J ends lost 3 bases and 3 bases respectively, with 15 bases between them. Per germline, CDR1 SGDLS and CDR2 YYNGEE. The CDR3 totals 15 residues. The DNA of the CDR3 is TGTGCCAGCAGCGGACGACAGGTCGGGGACTATGGCTACACCTTC. It codes for CASSGRQVGDYGYTF.

In its sample, this clone was seen a few times. J is TRBJ2-7 and V is TRBV4-3; possibly TRBD2 for D (6 bases). The CDR3 has 15 amino acids. The V end lost 3 bases, the J end lost 3 bases, and 15 bases lay between the germline ends. Germline CDR1 is LGHNA and CDR2 is YSLEER. CDR3 sequence: CASSQGTLAYYEQYF. The CDR3 DNA is TGCGCCAGCAGCCAGGGGACCCTAGCGTACTACGAGCAGTACTTC.

The chain employs TRBV5-4 and TRBJ2-1; 9 nucleotides align to TRBD2. V was pared by 7 bases and J by 9 bases, with 11 bases of the junction left unmatched. The length of the CDR3 is 14 residues. Germline assignment: CDR1 SGHNT and CDR2 YYREEE (reference sequence). The CDR3 bases are TGTGCCAGCTGCCGGGTAGCGGGAGAGGGTGAGCAGTTCTTC. Encoded protein: CASCRVAGEGEQFF.

J is TRBJ2-7 and V is TRBV27; D possibly corresponds to TRBD2 (6 bases). The germline V gene encodes CDR1 MNHEY and CDR2 SMNVEV (reference sequence). Trimming removed 7 bases from V and 3 bases from J, with 16 bases in between. The CDR3 is made up of 14 amino acids. CDR3 DNA: TGTGCCAGCATCGCGGGGCCTGAGTTCTACGAGCAGTACTTC. Translated, it gives CASIAGPEFYEQYF.

The chain links TRBV18 to TRBJ2-1; TRBD1 matches 11 bases. The CDR3 has 20 residues. Germline CDR1 KGHSH, CDR2 LQKENI. Germline trimming cut 2 bases from V and 0 bases from J; bases unmatched to any gene: 12. The CDR3 DNA is TGTGCCAGCTCACCATTCGGACAGGGGGCGGCGAAGAGCTCCTACAATGAGCAGTTCTTC. This codes for CASSPFGQGAAKSSYNEQFF.

This clone occurred once. This chain connects TRBV4-1 to TRBJ2-1; D remains unclear. The V end was cut by 1 base, the J end by 4 bases, with 2 bases between. Germline V lookup: CDR1 MGHRA, CDR2 YSYEKL. The CDR3 length is 12 residues. The CDR3 bases are TGCGCCAGCAGCCAAGCGTACAATGAGCAGTTCTTC. It translates to CASSQAYNEQFF.

The rearrangement links TRBV10-3 to TRBJ1-2; D is undetermined. The CDR3 sequence is 14 residues long. Germline loops: CDR1 ENHRY, CDR2 SYGVKD. Trimming shortened V by 3 bases and J by 8 bases, and 16 bases separated the two germline ends. The CDR3 protein is CAISDPGFSSGYTF. CDR3 DNA: TGTGCCATCAGTGACCCCGGGTTTTCTAGCGGCTACACCTTC.

This clone has only one observation. This chain uses TRBV30 with TRBJ2-1; D is perhaps TRBD1 (5 bases). V was shortened by 1 base and J by 0 bases, with 13 bases between the two germline ends. The CDR3 has 16 amino acids. Germline CDR1 is GTSNPN and CDR2 is SVGIG (reference sequence). CDR3 in DNA: TGTGCCTGGAGTGGACCTCACAGGAGCTCCTACAATGAGCAGTTCTTC. Protein product: CAWSGPHRSSYNEQFF.

V usage is TRBV28 and J usage is TRBJ1-2; tentatively, D is TRBD1 (5 bases). Germline V CDR1 and CDR2: MDHEN, SYDVKM. V was shortened by 5 bases and J by 5 bases, with 21 bases between the two germline ends. The CDR3 consists of 16 residues. The CDR3 sequence is CASSLLSTDSVYGYTF. CDR3 nucleotides: TGTGCCAGCAGTCTCTTATCCACAGACAGCGTTTATGGCTACACCTTC.

This clone was recorded a few times. This chain uses TRBV5-8 with TRBJ2-1, with TRBD1 matching 9 bases. Per germline, CDR1 SGHTS and CDR2 YDEGEE. Trimming at V came to 0 bases and at J to 2 bases, leaving 6 bases not matched to a gene. The length of the CDR3 is 17 residues. CDR3 bases: TGTGCCAGCAGCTTGGAACTCACAGGGGGCCCCTACAATGAGCAGTTCTTC. Residues: CASSLELTGGPYNEQFF.

The chain is built from TRBV30 and TRBJ1-5; no clear D. The CDR3 contains 12 residues. Germline V gene data show CDR1 as GTSNPN and CDR2 as SVGIG (reference sequence). Deletions cut 0 bases from V and 4 bases from J, with 4 bases between. For the CDR3, the DNA is TGTGCCTGGAGTGTCGGGAATCAGCCCCAGCATTTT. This sequence encodes CAWSVGNQPQHF.